The entry below gives a single T cell receptor beta chain sequence along with its context. The data were taken from a study of cytomegalovirus exposure and HLA in healthy donors. V lost 8 bases to trimming and J lost 5 bases, with 13 bases between them. The CDR3 runs 13 residues. The germline V gene encodes CDR1 SNHLY and CDR2 FYNNEI. PCR primers comprised 60 Vbeta and 13 Jbeta primers. Method: immunoSEQ multiplex PCR; TCRdb's copy keeps in-frame clones and lacks some. This table holds about 160,000 clones, 60% to 75% found once. This sequence originates from a woman in her forties or fifties in good health and CMV-seropositive. The V gene is TRBV2, the J gene TRBJ2-1, with unresolved D. The sequenced material came from PBMCs. In DNA form, the CDR3 reads TGTGCCAGCTCTGGCAGGCTGAACAATGAGCAGTTCTTC. This translates into CASSGRLNNEQFF. The whole variable domain, filled in from reference TRBV2 and TRBJ2-1, reads EPEVTQTPSHQVTQMGQEVILRCVPISNHLYFYWYRQILGQKVEFLVSFYNNEISEKSEIFDDQFSVERPDGSNFTLKIRSTKLEDSAMYFCASSGRLNNEQFFGPGTRLTVL.